What follows are 29 T cell receptor beta chains derived from one specimen sequenced in a study of CD8 T cells in Susac syndrome (dated by TCRdb to the late 2010s). Library creation used the immunoSEQ multiplex PCR assay. RNA was extracted using the RNeasy kit, and roughly 0.5 to 1 ug of the RNA was reverse transcribed with random hexamers. The public reads were reprocessed in TCRdb via fastp at Q25 and MiXCR, keeping in-frame beta chains. Each CDR3 protein appears once, grouped with its most common genes and DNA. Here the sample has 95,000 to 150,000 distinct CDR3 sequences; 96% occur a single time. The biggest ten clones account for roughly 0.14% of the sample. The specimen was CD4+ T cells from PBMCs. Receptors were obtained from a human donor with Susac syndrome.

This chain connects TRBV30 to TRBJ1-1; D may be TRBD1 (5 bases). CDR1 is GTSNPN and CDR2 is SVGIG in the germline V gene (reference sequence). The V end was cut by 4 bases, the J end by 3 bases, with 12 bases between. This CDR3 comprises 13 residues. CDR3 nucleotides: TGTGCCTGGACCCAAGGGGCGGACACTGAAGCTTTCTTT. Translating gives CAWTQGADTEAFF.

The genes are TRBV20-1 and TRBJ2-1; D is unclear. Trimming pared 3 bases from V and 4 bases from J, leaving 16 bases between. The CDR3 runs to 15 residues. CDR1 and CDR2 (germline): DFQATT, SNEGSKA (reference sequence). The CDR3 here is CSASKAGSRYNEQFF. In nucleotides, the CDR3 is TGCAGTGCTAGTAAAGCCGGGTCGCGATACAATGAGCAGTTCTTC.

J is TRBJ1-2 and V is TRBV2; weak D call: TRBD1 (6 bases). Germline CDR1 and CDR2: SNHLY and FYNNEI. Trimming stripped 6 bases from V and 3 bases from J, with 11 bases between. The CDR3 sequence is 13 residues long. The CDR3 spells CASSFRGDYGYTF. The CDR3 DNA reads as TGTGCCAGCAGCTTTAGGGGGGACTATGGCTACACCTTC.

This chain uses TRBV29-1 with TRBJ2-1, with 9 positions matching TRBD1. Germline V CDR1 and CDR2: SQVTM, ANQGSEA. This CDR3 is built from 13 residues. V was clipped by 8 bases and J by 5 bases; unmatched bases: 7. This chain's CDR3 is CSTGTGRDNEQFF. The CDR3 DNA reads as TGCAGCACCGGGACAGGGCGGGACAATGAGCAGTTCTTC.

The chain employs TRBV30 and TRBJ2-1, with 7 positions matching TRBD2. This CDR3 contains 13 residues. The germline V gene has CDR1 GTSNPN and CDR2 SVGIG (reference sequence). The junction had 3 bases not matched to a gene; V was cut back by 3 bases and J by 4 bases. CDR3 residues: CAWRRLAYNEQFF. For the CDR3, the DNA is TGTGCCTGGAGGAGACTAGCTTACAATGAGCAGTTCTTC.

The rearrangement joins TRBV7-3 to TRBJ2-7; 7 bases fit TRBD2. The CDR3 loop spans 14 amino acids. The junction had 3 bases not matched to a gene; V was cut back by 4 bases and J by 0 bases. CDR1 and CDR2 from the germline V gene are SGHTA and FQGTGA. The CDR3 here is CASSSSGTSYEQYF. The DNA for the CDR3 is TGTGCCAGCAGCTCGAGCGGGACCTCCTACGAGCAGTACTTC. The full variable domain, with the rest looked up from reference TRBV7-3 and TRBJ2-7, is GAGVSQTPSNKVTEKGKYVELRCDPISGHTALYWYRQSLGQGPEFLIYFQGTGAADDSGLPNDRFFAVRPEGSVSTLKIQRTERGDSAVYLCASSSSGTSYEQYFGPGTRLTVT.

This rearrangement joins TRBV3-1 to TRBJ2-5; 9 nucleotides agree with TRBD2. The V gene's germline CDR1 is LGHDT and CDR2 YNNKEL (reference sequence). V gave up 7 bases and J gave up 5 bases; unmatched junction bases: 11. The CDR3 consists of 15 residues. The CDR3 region is CASNPRPSGTETQYF. The DNA of the CDR3 is TGTGCCAGCAACCCCCGTCCTAGCGGGACTGAGACCCAGTACTTC.

The rearrangement joins TRBV10-3 to TRBJ1-5, with unresolved D. The ends were cut back, 8 bases at V and 0 bases at J, with 11 bases in the middle. This CDR3 contains 14 residues. The germline V gene has CDR1 ENHRY and CDR2 SYGVKD. This CDR3 is CAIDAEYSNQPQHF. Here the CDR3 DNA reads TGTGCCATCGACGCGGAGTATAGCAATCAGCCCCAGCATTTT.

The V call is TRBV2, the J call TRBJ1-5; 8 positions match TRBD1. Germline CDR1 is SNHLY and CDR2 is FYNNEI. With 6 bases clipped from V and 5 bases from J, the junction kept 0 bases outside the gene matches. The length of the CDR3 is 12 residues. CDR3 region: CASRGQDQPQHF. CDR3 nucleotide sequence: TGTGCCAGCAGGGGACAGGATCAGCCCCAGCATTTT.

The rearrangement links TRBV29-1 to TRBJ1-3; no reliable D call. The CDR3 covers 16 residues. The germline V gene encodes CDR1 SQVTM and CDR2 ANQGSEA. V was pared by 5 bases and J by 3 bases, with 20 bases between. The CDR3: CSVTLDHRAGGNTIYF. The CDR3 region has the DNA TGCAGCGTTACCTTGGACCATCGGGCTGGTGGAAACACCATATATTTT.

This chain connects TRBV6-5 to TRBJ2-1; 8 nucleotides match TRBD1. CDR3 length: 15 residues. Germline CDR1 MNHEY, CDR2 SVGAGI. Trimming removed 6 bases from V and 7 bases from J; junction bases left unmatched: 11. CDR3 sequence (DNA): TGTGCCAGCAGGAAGACCGGGACAGGAAGGAATGAGCAGTTCTTC. Its translation is CASRKTGTGRNEQFF.

V usage is TRBV5-1 and J usage is TRBJ2-5; TRBD2 is a possible D gene (6 bases). Trimming stripped 4 bases from V and 1 base from J, with 17 bases between. Germline V lookup: CDR1 SGHRS, CDR2 YFSETQ. The CDR3 spans 16 residues. The CDR3 nucleotides read TGCGCCAGCAGCCCCCGGGTAGGAGCGGGCCAAGAGACCCAGTACTTC. Its protein is CASSPRVGAGQETQYF.

The sample holds one count of this clonotype. The gene calls are TRBV20-1 and TRBJ2-7; 8 nucleotides align to TRBD2. Losses at the gene ends were 0 bases for V and 2 bases for J; bases not matched to a gene: 3. The germline V gene has CDR1 DFQATT and CDR2 SNEGSKA (reference sequence). There are 14 residues in the CDR3. CDR3 region: CSAREGAGAYEQYF. CDR3 sequence (DNA): TGCAGTGCTAGAGAGGGAGCGGGAGCCTACGAGCAGTACTTC.

The V call is TRBV5-1, the J call TRBJ2-5; TRBD1 or TRBD2 may be the D gene (5 bases each). Germline assignment: CDR1 SGHRS and CDR2 YFSETQ. The CDR3 is 13 residues long. The V end lost 4 bases, the J end lost 2 bases, and 9 bases lay between the germline ends. This CDR3 is CASSGGQQETQYF. CDR3 nucleotides: TGCGCCAGCAGCGGAGGACAACAAGAGACCCAGTACTTC.

The chain recombines TRBV3-1 with TRBJ2-6; D perhaps matches TRBD1 (7 bases). CDR3 length equals 19 residues. Germline CDR1 and CDR2: LGHDT and YNNKEL (reference sequence). Trimming pared 1 base from V and 4 bases from J, leaving 20 bases between. CDR3 nucleotides: TGTGCCAGCAGCCAAGCGCCAGGGGGGTGGGGAAGCGGGGCCAACGTCCTGACTTTC. Translated, it gives CASSQAPGGWGSGANVLTF.

The CDR3 DNA sequence: TGCAGCGTCCAAAGGGGGCCGTCCTACAATGAGCAGTTCTTC. Amino acids: CSVQRGPSYNEQFF. The chain links TRBV29-1 to TRBJ2-1; 7 nucleotides line up with TRBD1. Germline CDR1 reads SQVTM; CDR2 reads ANQGSEA. The CDR3 consists of 14 residues. Trimming took 6 bases from V and 1 from J; bases not matched to a gene: 6.

This chain uses TRBV20-1 with TRBJ1-1, with D maybe TRBD1 (6 bases). The germline V gene encodes CDR1 DFQATT and CDR2 SNEGSKA (reference sequence). V shed 4 bases and J shed 4 bases, with 10 bases lying between them. The CDR3 has 12 amino acids. The CDR3 spells CSATRGGTEAFF. The CDR3 DNA sequence: TGCAGTGCTACCAGGGGTGGCACTGAAGCTTTCTTT.

V and J are TRBV7-2 and TRBJ2-7, with 10 bases identical to TRBD1. V lost 5 bases to trimming and J lost 0 bases; unmatched junction nucleotides: 4. The germline CDR1 and CDR2 sequences are SGHTA and FQGNSA. This CDR3 has 15 residues. The CDR3 loop reads CASSPGTGASYEQYF. The CDR3 coding sequence is TGTGCCAGCAGCCCCGGGACAGGGGCCTCCTACGAGCAGTACTTC.

The genes are TRBV29-1 and TRBJ2-5; 10 nucleotides align to TRBD2. V shed 2 bases and J 4 bases; nucleotides not matched to a gene: 10. Germline V CDR1 and CDR2: SQVTM, ANQGSEA. The CDR3 has 16 amino acids. CDR3 sequence: CSVEPRASGSLETQYF. CDR3 bases: TGCAGCGTTGAACCCCGAGCTAGCGGGAGTTTAGAGACCCAGTACTTC.

V gene TRBV14 combines with J gene TRBJ2-3; D is unresolved. Trimming took 3 bases from V and 0 from J, leaving 4 bases between them. This CDR3 region has 13 residues. Germline V CDR1 and CDR2: SGHDN, FVKESK. The CDR3, as DNA: TGTGCCAGCAGCCAGGACAGCACAGATACGCAGTATTTT. Its protein is CASSQDSTDTQYF.

The chain uses TRBV7-9 and TRBJ2-5; 13 bases are a match to TRBD2. V lost 4 bases and J lost 5; bases outside the gene matches: 1. The germline V gene has CDR1 SEHNR and CDR2 FQNEAQ (reference sequence). This CDR3 region has 14 residues. In DNA form, the CDR3 reads TGTGCCAGCAGCTCGACTAGCGGGGGGGAGACCCAGTACTTC. This encodes CASSSTSGGETQYF. Filled out from reference TRBV7-9 and TRBJ2-5, the complete variable domain reads DTGVSQNPRHKITKRGQNVTFRCDPISEHNRLYWYRQTLGQGPEFLTYFQNEAQLEKSRLLSDRFSAERPKGSFSTLEIQRTEQGDSAMYLCASSSTSGGETQYFGPGTRLLVL.

This clonotype was counted once. The chain employs TRBV24-1 and TRBJ2-1, with 13 bases fitting TRBD2. Germline V lookup: CDR1 KGHDR, CDR2 SFDVKD. The CDR3 is 15 residues long. V was pared by 4 bases and J by 6 bases, with 2 bases of the junction left unmatched. CDR3 nucleotide sequence: TGTGCCACCAGTGAGCGGACTAGCGGGGGCAATGAGCAGTTCTTC. Translating it yields CATSERTSGGNEQFF.

The DNA for the CDR3 is TGTGCCAGCAGCCAAGGGCCAGGGAATGGCTACACCTTC. It yields the protein CASSQGPGNGYTF. The chain joins TRBV3-1 to TRBJ1-2; a weak D match, TRBD1 (5 bases). CDR3 length: 13 residues. Trimming removed 1 base at V and 6 bases at J, with 9 bases between. Germline CDR1 LGHDT, CDR2 YNNKEL (reference sequence).

The V and J genes are TRBV5-1 and TRBJ1-2; D gene unclear. V gave up 0 bases and J gave up 2 bases, with 8 bases separating them. The length of the CDR3 is 14 residues. Germline CDR1 is SGHRS and CDR2 is YFSETQ. This CDR3 is CASSLAEPNYGYTF. CDR3 nucleotide sequence: TGCGCCAGCAGCTTGGCCGAGCCCAACTATGGCTACACCTTC. Combining the CDR3 with reference TRBV5-1 and TRBJ1-2 gives the whole variable domain KAGVTQTPRYLIKTRGQQVTLSCSPISGHRSVSWYQQTPGQGLQFLFEYFSETQRNKGNFPGRFSGRQFSNSRSEMNVSTLELGDSALYLCASSLAEPNYGYTFGSGTRLTVV.

The chain has TRBV6-1 and TRBJ2-3; D call uncertain. V was cut by 11 bases and J by 9 bases, with 30 bases left in between. The germline V gene has CDR1 MNHNS and CDR2 SASEGT. CDR3 length: 16 residues. CDR3 sequence reads: CAATSRRLPALGTQYF. The CDR3 DNA sequence: TGTGCCGCCACCTCTCGGAGACTCCCTGCGCTGGGGACGCAGTATTTT.

Here the CDR3 reads CASSLGTYEQYF. In DNA form, the CDR3 reads TGTGCCAGCAGCTTAGGGACCTACGAGCAGTACTTC. The chain combines TRBV7-2 with TRBJ2-7; no clear D. The germline V gene has CDR1 SGHTA and CDR2 FQGNSA. The CDR3 spans 12 residues. V was shortened by 1 base and J by 2 bases, with 3 bases between the two germline ends.

This clonotype was detected only a few times. This chain connects TRBV30 to TRBJ2-7, with 8 bases fitting TRBD1. The CDR3 spans 14 residues. V was pared by 2 bases and J by 5 bases, with 8 bases of the junction left unmatched. The germline V gene encodes CDR1 GTSNPN and CDR2 SVGIG (reference sequence). The CDR3 nucleotides are TGTGCCTGGAGTCCAACAGGGGGTGGCGACGAGCAGTACTTC. Translation: CAWSPTGGGDEQYF.

The genes are TRBV27 and TRBJ2-6; TRBD1 might be the D (6 bases). The CDR3 covers 18 residues. The germline CDR1 and CDR2 sequences are MNHEY and SMNVEV (reference sequence). V lost 6 bases and J lost 3, with 21 bases in between. CDR3 region: CASRPRGLVQGGANVLTF. The CDR3 DNA reads as TGTGCCAGCAGACCCCGGGGCCTAGTACAGGGTGGGGCCAACGTCCTGACTTTC.

V is TRBV6-2 or TRBV6-3 and J is TRBJ2-3; possibly TRBD1 for D (5 bases). CDR3 length: 15 residues. Trimming took off 8 bases at V and 0 bases at J, with 15 bases between the two ends. From germline, CDR1 is MNHEY and CDR2 SVGEGT. This CDR3 reads CASGWGRISTDTQYF. The CDR3, as DNA: TGTGCCAGCGGGTGGGGCCGGATTAGCACAGATACGCAGTATTTT.